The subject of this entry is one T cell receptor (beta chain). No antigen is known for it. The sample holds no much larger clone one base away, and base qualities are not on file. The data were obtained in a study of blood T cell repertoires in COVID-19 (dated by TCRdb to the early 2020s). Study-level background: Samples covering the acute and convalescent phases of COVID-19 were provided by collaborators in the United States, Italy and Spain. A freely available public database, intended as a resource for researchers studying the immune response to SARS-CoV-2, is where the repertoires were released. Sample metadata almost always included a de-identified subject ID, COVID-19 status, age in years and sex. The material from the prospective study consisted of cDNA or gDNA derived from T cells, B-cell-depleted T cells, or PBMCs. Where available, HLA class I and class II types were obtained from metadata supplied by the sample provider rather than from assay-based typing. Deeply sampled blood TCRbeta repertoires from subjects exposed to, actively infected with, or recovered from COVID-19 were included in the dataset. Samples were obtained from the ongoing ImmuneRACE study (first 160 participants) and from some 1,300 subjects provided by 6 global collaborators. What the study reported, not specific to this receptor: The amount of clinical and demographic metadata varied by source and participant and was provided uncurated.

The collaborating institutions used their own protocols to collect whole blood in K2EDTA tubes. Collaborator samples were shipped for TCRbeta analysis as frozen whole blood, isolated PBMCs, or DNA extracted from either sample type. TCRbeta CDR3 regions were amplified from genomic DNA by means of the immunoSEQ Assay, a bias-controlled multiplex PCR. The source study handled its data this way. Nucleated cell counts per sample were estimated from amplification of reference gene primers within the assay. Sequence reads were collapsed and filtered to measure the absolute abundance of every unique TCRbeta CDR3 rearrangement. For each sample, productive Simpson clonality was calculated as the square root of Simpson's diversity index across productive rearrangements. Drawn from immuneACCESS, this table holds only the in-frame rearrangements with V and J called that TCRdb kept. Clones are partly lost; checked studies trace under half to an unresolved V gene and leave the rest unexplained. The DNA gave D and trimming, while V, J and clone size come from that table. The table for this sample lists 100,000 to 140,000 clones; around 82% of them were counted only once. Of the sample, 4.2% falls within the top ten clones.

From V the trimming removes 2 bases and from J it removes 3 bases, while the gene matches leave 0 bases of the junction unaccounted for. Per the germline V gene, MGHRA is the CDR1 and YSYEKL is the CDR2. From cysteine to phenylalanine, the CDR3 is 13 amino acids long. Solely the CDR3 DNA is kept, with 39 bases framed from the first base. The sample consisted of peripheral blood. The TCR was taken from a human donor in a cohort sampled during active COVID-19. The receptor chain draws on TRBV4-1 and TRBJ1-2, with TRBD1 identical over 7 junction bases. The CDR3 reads CASSQQGDYGYTF. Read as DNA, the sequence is TGCGCCAGCAGCCAACAGGGGGACTATGGCTACACCTTC.